A single sample gave rise to the 18 T cell receptor beta chains below, sequenced in a study of cytomegalovirus exposure and HLA in healthy donors (dated by TCRdb to the late 2010s). The library was made by the immunoSEQ multiplex PCR assay. As stored in TCRdb, this immuneACCESS dataset retains in-frame rearrangements with V and J assigned. A fraction of the clones does not appear; measured against another copy, unresolved V genes explain less than half of the discrepancy, and the remainder lacks a known reason. This sample has about 98,000 clones in its table, and about 95% of those were observed once. The ten largest account for roughly 0.9% of the sample. Specimen: PBMCs. The receptor source for this set is a woman in her late teens or twenties in good health and CMV-seronegative.

The chain uses TRBV30 and TRBJ1-1; 7 bases agree with TRBD1. V shed 3 bases, J shed 4 bases, and the junction held 14 bases outside the gene matches. This CDR3 region has 16 residues. Germline V gene lookup returns CDR1 GTSNPN and CDR2 SVGIG (reference sequence). This CDR3 reads CAWSRRGQTFGTEAFF. CDR3 DNA: TGTGCCTGGAGCCGAAGGGGGCAAACTTTTGGCACTGAAGCTTTCTTT.

The rearrangement joins TRBV6-1 to TRBJ2-2; the D is unclear. The V end lost 10 bases, the J end lost 2 bases, and 14 bases lay between the germline ends. The CDR3 has 14 residues. The germline gives CDR1 MNHNS, CDR2 SASEGT. The CDR3: CATQVLGNTGELFF. The CDR3 bases are TGTGCCACCCAGGTTCTCGGTAACACCGGGGAGCTGTTTTTT.

This clone was seen once. The rearrangement links TRBV6-1 to TRBJ1-4; 7 nucleotides align to TRBD1. The trim removed 5 bases at V and 4 bases at J, leaving 7 bases unmatched. From germline, CDR1 is MNHNS and CDR2 SASEGT. The CDR3 length is 15 residues. CDR3 bases: TGTGCCAGCAGTCATACAGGGGCCGGTAATGAAAAACTGTTTTTT. This codes for CASSHTGAGNEKLFF.

V usage is TRBV12-5 and J usage is TRBJ2-2; D is possibly TRBD2 (7 bases). V shed 3 bases and J shed 2 bases, with 10 bases lying between them. Germline lookup yields CDR1 LGHNT and CDR2 FRNRAP. The CDR3 extends over 15 amino acids. CDR3 loop: CASGLGGLNTGELFF. CDR3 coding DNA: TGTGCTAGTGGTTTAGGGGGACTAAACACCGGGGAGCTGTTTTTT.

The rearrangement uses TRBV5-1 and TRBJ2-7; 8 bases match TRBD2. Germline lookup yields CDR1 SGHRS and CDR2 YFSETQ. V dropped 0 bases and J dropped 3; count of bases not matched to a gene: 5. This CDR3 contains 15 residues. Here the CDR3 DNA reads TGCGCCAGCAGCTTGGGGCTAGCGGGCCTCTACGAGCAGTACTTC. Translation gives CASSLGLAGLYEQYF. The variable domain in full, completed from reference TRBV5-1 and TRBJ2-7, reads KAGVTQTPRYLIKTRGQQVTLSCSPISGHRSVSWYQQTPGQGLQFLFEYFSETQRNKGNFPGRFSGRQFSNSRSEMNVSTLELGDSALYLCASSLGLAGLYEQYFGPGTRLTVT.

This chain connects TRBV7-2 to TRBJ2-3, with 8 bases aligning to TRBD2. The length of the CDR3 is 14 residues. Germline V CDR1 and CDR2: SGHTA, FQGNSA. V shed 4 bases and J 5 bases; nucleotides not matched to a gene: 5. CDR3 sequence: CASSSRTSLDTQYF. The CDR3 nucleotides read TGTGCCAGCAGCTCCAGGACTAGCTTAGATACGCAGTATTTT.

This clone was recorded only once. The same CDR3 arises from other DNA sequences in this sample as well. The CDR3 is CASSPLAGAPYEQYF. The CDR3 DNA is TGTGCCAGCAGCCCCCTAGCGGGGGCCCCCTACGAGCAGTACTTC. This chain uses TRBV7-3 with TRBJ2-7, with 10 bases lining up with TRBD2. There are 15 residues in the CDR3. Per germline, CDR1 SGHTA and CDR2 FQGTGA. After removal of 5 bases from V and 2 bases from J, the junction contained 6 bases not matched to a gene. The whole variable domain, filled in from reference TRBV7-3 and TRBJ2-7, reads GAGVSQTPSNKVTEKGKYVELRCDPISGHTALYWYRQSLGQGPEFLIYFQGTGAADDSGLPNDRFFAVRPEGSVSTLKIQRTERGDSAVYLCASSPLAGAPYEQYFGPGTRLTVT.

The chain combines TRBV6-5 with TRBJ2-3; a weak D match, TRBD2 (6 bases). Germline V gene data show CDR1 as MNHEY and CDR2 as SVGAGI. This CDR3 has 14 amino acids. The V gene lost 0 bases and the J gene lost 3 bases, with 7 bases spanning the gap. The CDR3 DNA reads as TGTGCCAGCAGTTACTCGGAGGGGACAGATACGCAGTATTTT. It codes for CASSYSEGTDTQYF.

V and J are TRBV2 and TRBJ2-7; 10 nucleotides align to TRBD1. With V trimmed by 6 bases and J by 1 base, 6 bases remained unmatched. Per the germline V gene, CDR1 is SNHLY and CDR2 is FYNNEI. The CDR3 runs to 15 residues. The CDR3 sequence is CASRLWTGGSYEQYF. In DNA, the CDR3 is TGTGCCAGCAGGTTGTGGACAGGGGGATCCTACGAGCAGTACTTC.

This clone was found a few times. The chain is built from TRBV5-1 and TRBJ1-6, with D perhaps TRBD1 (6 bases). The germline gives CDR1 SGHRS, CDR2 YFSETQ. V was pared by 5 bases and J by 5 bases, with 14 bases between. CDR3 length: 15 residues. The CDR3 loop reads CASRQGLTDNSPLHF. In DNA, the CDR3 is TGCGCCAGCAGGCAGGGGTTAACGGATAATTCACCCCTCCACTTT.

The V call is TRBV4-2, the J call TRBJ2-1, with 7 bases lining up with TRBD2. J gave up 2 bases and V 0 bases, and 4 bases lay outside the gene matches. Germline-derived CDR1 and CDR2 are LGHNA and YNFKEQ. This CDR3 is 16 amino acids long. CDR3 protein: CASSQEASGTYNEQFF. The DNA for the CDR3 is TGTGCCAGCAGCCAAGAGGCTAGCGGAACCTACAATGAGCAGTTCTTC.

The V and J genes are TRBV9 and TRBJ1-3; TRBD1 might be the D (6 bases). Trimming removed 3 bases at V and 16 bases at J, with 26 bases between. CDR1 SGDLS and CDR2 YYNGEE come from the germline V gene. The CDR3 extends over 15 amino acids. This chain's CDR3 is CASSAGGGESDNPYF. In nucleotides, the CDR3 is TGTGCCAGCAGCGCCGGAGGGGGGGAGTCGGACAACCCTTATTTT.

The chain employs TRBV5-4 and TRBJ1-4; 9 bases are a match to TRBD1. Germline CDR1 and CDR2: SGHNT and YYREEE (reference sequence). The J segment lost 5 bases and the V segment lost 4 bases, leaving 3 bases of the junction unmatched. The CDR3 loop spans 14 amino acids. The CDR3 loop is CASSPTGGNEKLFF. CDR3 sequence (DNA): TGTGCCAGCAGCCCGACAGGGGGAAATGAAAAACTGTTTTTT. Full variable domain (missing parts from reference TRBV5-4 and TRBJ1-4): ETGVTQSPTHLIKTRGQQVTLRCSSQSGHNTVSWYQQALGQGPQFIFQYYREEENGRGNFPPRFSGLQFPNYSSELNVNALELDDSALYLCASSPTGGNEKLFFGSGTQLSVL.

CDR3 in DNA: TGTGCCAGCAGCGTAGCAGCAACACTAAACTACGAGCAGTACTTC. As protein: CASSVAATLNYEQYF. The gene calls are TRBV9 and TRBJ2-7; D gene ambiguous. The CDR3 extends over 15 amino acids. The V gene's germline CDR1 is SGDLS and CDR2 YYNGEE. Deletions cut 0 bases from V and 3 bases from J, with 13 bases between.

The chain employs TRBV30 and TRBJ1-1; D not resolved. Between the trimmed V and J ends, which lost 5 bases and 4 bases, there was a span of 23 bases. Germline lookup yields CDR1 GTSNPN and CDR2 SVGIG (reference sequence). CDR3 length: 16 residues. CDR3 loop: CAWEQRPRTVRTEAFF. In DNA, the CDR3 is TGTGCCTGGGAGCAAAGGCCAAGGACTGTCCGCACTGAAGCTTTCTTT. Full variable domain (remainder filled in from reference TRBV30 and TRBJ1-1): SQTIHQWPATLVQPVGSPLSLECTVEGTSNPNLYWYRQAAGRGLQLLFYSVGIGQISSEVPQNLSASRPQDRQFILSSKKLLLSDSGFYLCAWEQRPRTVRTEAFFGQGTRLTVV.

This chain uses TRBV6-1 with TRBJ2-4, with 7 bases lining up with TRBD2. V gave up 7 bases and J gave up 5 bases; unmatched junction bases: 5. The CDR3 length is 13 residues. Germline V gene data show CDR1 as MNHNS and CDR2 as SASEGT. The CDR3 region has the DNA TGTGCCAGCAACCCTGGACTAGAAAACATTCAGTACTTC. Protein product: CASNPGLENIQYF.

The chain joins TRBV4-3 to TRBJ1-5, with TRBD1 matching 9 bases. The V segment lost 3 bases and the J segment 5 bases; nucleotides outside the gene matches: 8. This CDR3 contains 16 residues. In germline, CDR1 is LGHNA, CDR2 YSLEER. The CDR3 nucleotides are TGCGCCAGCAGCCAGCCCAAACAGGGGGCGGATCAGCCCCAGCATTTT. Its protein is CASSQPKQGADQPQHF.

This chain links TRBV10-3 with TRBJ2-7; D gene unclear. V lost 4 bases and J 4 bases, leaving 8 bases between the germline ends. This CDR3 region has 12 residues. Germline V gene sequence: CDR1 ENHRY, CDR2 SYGVKD. DNA for the CDR3: TGTGCCATCAGTGGTATTAGTTACGAGCAGTACTTC. The encoded protein is CAISGISYEQYF.